The text below deals with one T cell receptor beta chain. Its binding antigen is unknown. It has no much larger one-base neighbor in the sample; base qualities were not kept. RNA was extracted using the RNeasy kit, and roughly 0.5 to 1 microgram was reverse transcribed with random hexamers. The immunoSEQ multiplex PCR assay, covering 54 Vbeta and 13 Jbeta segments, was used to amplify TCR beta CDR3 regions. Bias from PCR amplification was corrected by using a synthetic template baseline for primer optimization and for computational correction. The published analysis was carried out like this. Reads were annotated to V, D and J genes according to IMGT and were analyzed with immunoSEQ Analyzer, with only productive sequences retained. Clonality was computed as one minus Shannon entropy normalized by log2 of the number of productive unique sequences. For each patient and control, public and private clones were evaluated among the 100 most prevalent clones. Susac-specific clones were defined as absent from healthy and MS cohorts, around 1,000 published viral clones and other ImmuneACCESS disease sequences. The public reads were quality trimmed at Q25 with fastp and then assembled into clones with MiXCR by TCRdb, keeping productive beta chains. Rows are unified per CDR3 protein, each entry keeping the most common DNA and genes. TCRdb's processing, not the authors' own work, is the source of the V and J calls. This sample holds approximately 150,000 distinct CDR3 sequences; nearly 97% were observed only once. The ten biggest clones cover about 0.08% of the sample.

The source of the sample is a study of CD8 T cells in Susac syndrome (dated by TCRdb to the late 2010s). About the study as a whole: Among the sequenced Susac syndrome patients, about six had clinically active disease and eight or nine were in clinical remission. At blood withdrawal, Susac syndrome patients were either therapy-naive, taking corticosteroids (in some cases with IVIg as well), or taking IVIg alone. Repertoire sequencing was used to test whether CD8+ T cell activation and differentiation in Susac syndrome was antigen driven.

V is shortened by 4 bases, J by 0 bases, and the region joining them spans 19 bases. The CDR3 runs 18 residues from the cysteine to the phenylalanine. Only CDR3 DNA is held: 54 bases, read in frame from base 1. Peripheral blood CD8+ and CD4+ T cells from healthy donors, Susac syndrome patients and multiple sclerosis patients were profiled by high-throughput TCR beta sequencing. The Susac syndrome patients fulfilled recently defined diagnostic criteria for either definite or probable disease. Bulk CD8+ and CD4+ T cells were purified magnetically by negative isolation, whereas CD8+ TEMRA cells were enriched by FACS. Blood was drawn into EDTA tubes, processed within 24 hours, and PBMCs were isolated by density gradient centrifugation. PBMCs destined for TCR sequencing were cryopreserved in liquid nitrogen and later thawed in a 37 °C water bath. The sorted or isolated CD4+, CD8+ and CD8+ TEMRA cells had a purity of 90% or higher.

Summary of the overall study and its limitations: The number of individuals in the TCR sequencing and HLA analysis was acknowledged as relatively small. No clonal expansion was detected in the CD4+ T cell repertoire of Susac syndrome patients.

The sequencing sample was made of CD4+ T cells from PBMCs. This TCR derives from a human donor with Susac syndrome. In this chain, TRBV23-1 is recombined with TRBJ2-4; the D element could tentatively be TRBD1 or TRBD2, as 6 bases agree for each. TRBV23-1 is an ORF for which the function is uncertain. The DNA reads TGCGCCAGCAGTCCCAGGGGAGGATGGGTACTAGCCAAAAACATTCAGTACTTC. It translates to CASSPRGGWVLAKNIQYF.